This T cell receptor beta chain was sequenced for a study of blood T cell repertoires in COVID-19. Study information: Whether acute or convalescent, the COVID-19 samples came from the United States, Italy and Spain. PBMCs, B-cell-depleted T cells, or T cells provided the cDNA or gDNA that made up the material.

In the study's own analysis: By means of reference gene primer amplification, nucleated cell counts were estimated. Method: immunoSEQ multiplex PCR; TCRdb's copy keeps in-frame clones and lacks some. D and trimming were read from the DNA, whereas the V and J calls and clone size are those reported in that table. The data hold 95,000 to 150,000 clones, with 80% to 90% observed a single time. Between the trimmed V and J ends, which lost 0 bases and 5 bases, there was a span of 9 bases. The CDR3 extends over 13 amino acids. From germline, CDR1 is SGHRS and CDR2 YFSETQ. This clone has a single count. The gene calls are TRBV5-1 and TRBJ2-7; D call uncertain. Sequenced: peripheral blood. This sequence originates from a man in his forties or fifties with acute or convalescent COVID-19. CDR3 sequence reads: CASSLADADEQYF. CDR3 nucleotide sequence: TGCGCCAGCAGCTTGGCCGATGCAGACGAGCAGTACTTC.